This T cell receptor beta chain was recovered during a study of low-dose radiotherapy and immunotherapy resistance in tumors. This clonotype was seen at least ten times. TRAV- and TRBV-specific primers were used for first-strand cDNA, which covered alpha and beta chains. TCRs were amplified for roughly 20 PCR cycles with a constant-region primer and V-primer adapter. Each CDR3 protein is one row after TCRdb ran MiXCR on the reads. The sample lists under 110,000 distinct CDR3 sequences, about 20% occurring once. This sample's time point: after trial treatment. Treatment denoted: LDRT plus nivolumab, ipilimumab, low-dose cyclophosphamide and aspirin (RACIN trial). Germline assignment: CDR1 SQVTM and CDR2 ANQGSEA. This CDR3 spans 14 amino acids. Trimming shortened V by 6 bases and J by 0 bases, and 9 bases separated the two germline ends.

This chain uses TRBV29-1 with TRBJ2-6; possible D gene TRBD1, 6 bases. The material was PBMCs, obtained after low-dose radiotherapy plus immunotherapy. This clonotype was sampled from a male donor with prostate cancer. The CDR3 loop reads CSVLQGSGANVLTF. The CDR3 region has the DNA TGCAGCGTGTTACAGGGCTCTGGGGCCAACGTCCTGACTTTC. Filled out from reference TRBV29-1 and TRBJ2-6, the complete variable domain reads SAVISQKPSRDICQRGTSLTIQCQVDSQVTMMFWYRQQPGQSLTLIATANQGSEATYESGFVIDKFPISRPNLTFSTLTVSNMSPEDSSIYLCSVLQGSGANVLTFGAGSRLTVL.